This T cell receptor beta chain was found in a study of blood T cell repertoires in COVID-19. CDR3 length: 17 amino acids. Germline trimming cut 2 bases from V and 2 bases from J; bases unmatched to any gene: 4. Germline V gene data show CDR1 as MNHEY and CDR2 as SVGEGT. Original processing notes: Reference gene primer amplification yielded estimated nucleated cell counts. TCRdb's table, derived via immunoSEQ multiplex PCR, lists solely in-frame clones and lacks some. V, J and clone size were drawn from that table, and D and trimming were deduced from the DNA. The sample records under 250,000 clones, approximately 91% being singletons.

The chain combines TRBV6-2 or TRBV6-3 with TRBJ2-1; 12 bases align to TRBD2. The sequenced material came from peripheral blood. The clonotype comes from a woman in her sixties with acute or convalescent COVID-19. The DNA of the CDR3 is TGTGCCAGCAGTTACACCCGGACTAGCGGGACCTACAATGAGCAGTTCTTC. It codes for CASSYTRTSGTYNEQFF.